The clone carrying this T cell receptor (beta chain) occurred once. No antigen is known for it. Documented treatment: around 19 received Ad26.COV2.S at low or high dose, single or two shots; roughly 5 received placebo; per-sample allocation not given. Samples came from day 63 after the first vaccine or placebo injection. This person who donated was an adult of 18-55 years in Boston. This record belongs to a study of Ad26.COV2.S vaccination and SARS-CoV-2 variants. Overall study: Donor had been placed in the Ad26.COV2.S arm of the COV1001 trial. Overall study findings and caveats: Responses of T cells in total may have been underestimated by the TCR breadth and depth analyses. After vaccination, substantial breadth of spike-specific CD8+ and CD4+ responses was reported.

Trimming stripped 6 bases from V and 4 bases from J, with 8 bases between. The CDR3 has 12 residues. Germline CDR1 is SGHVS and CDR2 is FQNEAQ. Measured with immunoSEQ multiplex PCR; TCRdb has only the in-frame clones, and not every one. The data hold around 300,000 clones, with approximately 90% observed a single time. This TCR came from a person aged 18-60 years who received the Ad26.COV2.S COVID-19 vaccine or a placebo. The chain uses TRBV7-8 and TRBJ2-3; possible D gene TRBD2, 5 bases. The source material was peripheral blood, sampled in a trial of Ad26.COV2.S vaccine versus placebo. The CDR3 DNA sequence: TGTGCCAGCAGTAAGAGGGCAGATACGCAGTATTTT. Encoded protein: CASSKRADTQYF.